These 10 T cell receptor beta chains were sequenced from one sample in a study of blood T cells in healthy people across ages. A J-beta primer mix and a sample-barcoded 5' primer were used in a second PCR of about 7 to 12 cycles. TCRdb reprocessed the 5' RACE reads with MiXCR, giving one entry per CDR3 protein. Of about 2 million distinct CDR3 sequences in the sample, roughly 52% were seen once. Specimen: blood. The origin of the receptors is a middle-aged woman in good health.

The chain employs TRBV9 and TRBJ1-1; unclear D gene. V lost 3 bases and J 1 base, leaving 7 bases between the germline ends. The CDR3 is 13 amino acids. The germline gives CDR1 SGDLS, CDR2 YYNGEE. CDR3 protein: CASSASRNTEAFF. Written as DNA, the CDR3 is TGTGCCAGCAGCGCCAGTAGGAACACTGAAGCTTTCTTT.

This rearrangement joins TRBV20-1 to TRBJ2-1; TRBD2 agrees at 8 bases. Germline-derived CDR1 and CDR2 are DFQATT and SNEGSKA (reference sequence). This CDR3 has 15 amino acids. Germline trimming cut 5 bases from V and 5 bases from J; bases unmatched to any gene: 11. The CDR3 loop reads CSAVPGGAGNNEQFF. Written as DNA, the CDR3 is TGCAGTGCTGTCCCCGGGGGGGCCGGGAACAATGAGCAGTTCTTC.

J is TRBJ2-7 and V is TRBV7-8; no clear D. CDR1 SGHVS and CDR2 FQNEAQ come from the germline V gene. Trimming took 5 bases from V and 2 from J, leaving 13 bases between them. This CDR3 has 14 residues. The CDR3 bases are TGTGCCAGCAGCGCCGGATCATTGGCCTACGAGCAGTACTTC. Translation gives CASSAGSLAYEQYF.

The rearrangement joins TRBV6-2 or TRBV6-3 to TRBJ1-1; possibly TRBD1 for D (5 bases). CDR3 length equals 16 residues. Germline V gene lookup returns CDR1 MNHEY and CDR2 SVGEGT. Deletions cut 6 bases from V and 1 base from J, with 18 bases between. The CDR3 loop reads CASSYPGDVWNTEAFF. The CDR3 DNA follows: TGTGCCAGCAGCTACCCGGGGGACGTGTGGAACACTGAAGCTTTCTTT.

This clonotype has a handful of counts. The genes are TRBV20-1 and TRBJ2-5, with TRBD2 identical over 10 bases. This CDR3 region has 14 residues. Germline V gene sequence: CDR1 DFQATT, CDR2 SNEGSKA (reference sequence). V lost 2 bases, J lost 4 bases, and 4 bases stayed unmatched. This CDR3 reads CSARTSGVGETQYF. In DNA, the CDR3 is TGCAGTGCTAGAACTAGCGGGGTTGGAGAGACCCAGTACTTC.

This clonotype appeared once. The CDR3 bases are TGCAGCGTTGACAGGGGCGTGGGCGATGCGCAGTATTTT. The encoded protein is CSVDRGVGDAQYF. This chain connects TRBV29-1 to TRBJ2-3, with a tentative D call TRBD1 (6 bases). The CDR3 is made up of 13 amino acids. Germline V gene lookup returns CDR1 SQVTM and CDR2 ANQGSEA. The V and J ends lost 3 bases and 10 bases respectively, with 17 bases between them.

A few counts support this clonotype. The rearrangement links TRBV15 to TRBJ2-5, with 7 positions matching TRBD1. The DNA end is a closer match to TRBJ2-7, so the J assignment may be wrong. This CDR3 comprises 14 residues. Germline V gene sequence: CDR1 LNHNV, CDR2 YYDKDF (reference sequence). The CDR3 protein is CATSGRQGRDEQYF. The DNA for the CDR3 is TGTGCCACCAGCGGGCGACAGGGTCGCGACGAGCAGTACTTC.

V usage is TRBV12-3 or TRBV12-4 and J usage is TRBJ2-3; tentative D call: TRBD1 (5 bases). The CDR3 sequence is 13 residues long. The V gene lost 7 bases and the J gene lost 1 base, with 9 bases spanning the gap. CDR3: CASTSRGTDTQYF. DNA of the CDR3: TGTGCCAGCACTTCCAGGGGCACAGATACGCAGTATTTT.

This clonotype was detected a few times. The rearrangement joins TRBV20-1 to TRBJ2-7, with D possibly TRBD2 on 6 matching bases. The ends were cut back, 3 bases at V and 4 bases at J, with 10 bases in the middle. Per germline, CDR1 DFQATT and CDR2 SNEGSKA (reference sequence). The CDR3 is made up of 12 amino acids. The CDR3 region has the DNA TGCAGTGCTAGTGTGGGGGGATACGAGCAGTACTTC. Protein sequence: CSASVGGYEQYF.

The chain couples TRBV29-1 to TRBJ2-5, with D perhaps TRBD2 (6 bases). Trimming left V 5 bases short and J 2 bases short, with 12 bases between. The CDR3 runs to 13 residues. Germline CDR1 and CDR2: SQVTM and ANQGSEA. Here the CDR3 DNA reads TGCAGCGTTCCGGGTGGGGGGCAAGAGACCCAGTACTTC. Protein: CSVPGGGQETQYF.